The text below deals with one T cell receptor beta chain. Its antigen is undetermined. CDR3 length: 18 amino acids. Deletions cut 5 bases from V and 0 bases from J, with 20 bases between. The germline CDR1 and CDR2 sequences are SEHNR and FQNEAQ (reference sequence). The sample is drawn from a study of T cell responses to AZD1222 COVID-19 vaccine. In the study overall: The study pooled second doses at about 4 or about 12 weeks.

The assay was immunoSEQ multiplex PCR, and TCRdb's table has in-frame clones only and misses some. This sample carries 85,000 to 90,000 clones, 90% of them seen once, and the ten largest clones take about 3%. Study-level results: Baseline seropositivity characterized only a handful of AZD1222 recipients. Nearly half of spike-specific TCRs reportedly target variant regions that are unmutated in the B.1.351 and B.1.1.7 variants. Distributed over spike, vaccine-associated CD4 TCRs predominated at 160-218 and 743-854.

This receptor was taken from an adult in good health. The genes are TRBV7-9 and TRBJ1-3, with D unclear. The sequencing here drew on peripheral blood, taken on day 0 of AZD1222 vaccination. CDR3 bases: TGTGCCAGCAGCCCGAGCCGGGGTTCTTCCCCCTCTGGAAACACCATATATTTT. It encodes CASSPSRGSSPSGNTIYF.